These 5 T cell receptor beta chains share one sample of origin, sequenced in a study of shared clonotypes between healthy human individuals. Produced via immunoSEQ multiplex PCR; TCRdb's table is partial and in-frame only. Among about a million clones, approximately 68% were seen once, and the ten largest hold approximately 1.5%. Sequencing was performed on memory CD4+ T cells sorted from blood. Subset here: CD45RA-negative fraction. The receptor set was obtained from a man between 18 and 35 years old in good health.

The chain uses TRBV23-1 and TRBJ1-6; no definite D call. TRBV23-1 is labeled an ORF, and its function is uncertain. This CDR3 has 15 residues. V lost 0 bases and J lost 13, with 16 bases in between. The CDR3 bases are TGCGCCAGCAGTCAATCGGATAGGGCGAAGTGTCCCCTCCACTTT. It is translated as CASSQSDRAKCPLHF.

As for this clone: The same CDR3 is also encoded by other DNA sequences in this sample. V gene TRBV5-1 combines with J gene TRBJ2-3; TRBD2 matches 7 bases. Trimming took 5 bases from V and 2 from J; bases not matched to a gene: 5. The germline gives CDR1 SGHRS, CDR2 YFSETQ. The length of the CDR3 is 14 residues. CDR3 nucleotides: TGCGCCAGCAGTGTTAGCGGGTCCACAGATACGCAGTATTTT. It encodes CASSVSGSTDTQYF.

The CDR3 here is CASSPYNTGELFF. The CDR3 DNA follows: TGTGCCAGCAGCCCTTACAACACCGGGGAGCTGTTTTTT. The chain couples TRBV7-2 to TRBJ2-2; D unresolved. Germline V gene sequence: CDR1 SGHTA, CDR2 FQGNSA. V was shortened by 5 bases and J by 2 bases, with 6 bases between the two germline ends. The CDR3 sequence is 13 residues long. The full variable domain, rest sourced from reference TRBV7-2 and TRBJ2-2, is GAGVSQSPSNKVTEKGKDVELRCDPISGHTALYWYRQSLGQGLEFLIYFQGNSAPDKSGLPSDRFSAERTGGSVSTLTIQRTQQEDSAVYLCASSPYNTGELFFGEGSRLTVL.

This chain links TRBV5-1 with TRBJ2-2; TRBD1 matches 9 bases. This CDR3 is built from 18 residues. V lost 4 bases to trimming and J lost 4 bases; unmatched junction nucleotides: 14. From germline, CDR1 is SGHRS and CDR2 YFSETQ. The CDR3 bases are TGCGCCAGCAGCCTCCGAACAGGGGGCGCACGGGGCACCGGGGAGCTGTTTTTT. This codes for CASSLRTGGARGTGELFF. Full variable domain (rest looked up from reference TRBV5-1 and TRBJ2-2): KAGVTQTPRYLIKTRGQQVTLSCSPISGHRSVSWYQQTPGQGLQFLFEYFSETQRNKGNFPGRFSGRQFSNSRSEMNVSTLELGDSALYLCASSLRTGGARGTGELFFGEGSRLTVL.

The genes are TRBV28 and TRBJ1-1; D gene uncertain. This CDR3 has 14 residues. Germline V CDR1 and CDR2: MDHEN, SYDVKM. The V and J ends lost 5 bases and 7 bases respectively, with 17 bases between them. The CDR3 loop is CASSKAALRLEAFF. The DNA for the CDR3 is TGTGCCAGCAGTAAGGCGGCCCTGCGCCTTGAAGCTTTCTTT.